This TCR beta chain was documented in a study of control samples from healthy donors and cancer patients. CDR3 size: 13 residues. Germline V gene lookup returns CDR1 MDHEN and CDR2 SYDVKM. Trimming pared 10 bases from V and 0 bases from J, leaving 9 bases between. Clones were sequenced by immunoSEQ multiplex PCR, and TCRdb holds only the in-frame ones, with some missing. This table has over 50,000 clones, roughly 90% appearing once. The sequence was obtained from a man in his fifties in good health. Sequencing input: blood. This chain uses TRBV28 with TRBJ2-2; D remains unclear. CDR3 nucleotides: TGTGCCACCAGCTGGACGAACACCGGGGAGCTGTTTTTT. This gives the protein CATSWTNTGELFF.